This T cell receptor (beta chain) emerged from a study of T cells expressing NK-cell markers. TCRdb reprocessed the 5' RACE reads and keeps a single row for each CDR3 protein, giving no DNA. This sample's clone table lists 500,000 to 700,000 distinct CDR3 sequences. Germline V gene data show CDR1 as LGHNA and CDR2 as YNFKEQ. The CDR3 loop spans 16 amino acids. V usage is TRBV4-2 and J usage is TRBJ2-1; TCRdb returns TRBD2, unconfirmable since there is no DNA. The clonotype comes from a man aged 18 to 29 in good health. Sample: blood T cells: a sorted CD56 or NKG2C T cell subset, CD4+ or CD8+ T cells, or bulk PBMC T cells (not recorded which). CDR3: CASSPSGLATYNEQFF.